This T cell receptor (beta chain) was observed in a study of blood T cell repertoires in COVID-19. Whole-study context: Samples came from the United States, Italy and Spain, spanning acute and convalescent COVID-19.

V was clipped by 5 bases and J by 2 bases, with 13 bases between them. Germline lookup yields CDR1 GTSNPN and CDR2 SVGIG (reference sequence). This CDR3 has 14 residues. Original data processing: Estimation of nucleated cell counts was performed using reference gene primer amplification. Some clones are missing from TCRdb's copy, which holds only in-frame ones; the method was immunoSEQ multiplex PCR. V and J calls and clone size are given by that table; D and trimming were obtained from the DNA. The sample includes around 280,000 clones, around 86% of them seen just once. The chain couples TRBV30 to TRBJ1-3; D is undetermined. The sequence was obtained from a man between 65 and 85 years old with acute or convalescent COVID-19. The sequenced sample was peripheral blood. DNA of the CDR3: TGTGCCTGGGAAGGGCGGGGAGCTGGAAACACCATATATTTT. It translates to CAWEGRGAGNTIYF.